This TCR beta chain was captured by sequencing in a study of T cell repertoires in cytomegalovirus infection. TCRdb processed the reads anew with MiXCR; each CDR3 protein has one entry. The sample records nearly 700,000 distinct CDR3 sequences, 30% to 35% being singletons. The germline gives CDR1 SGHTA, CDR2 FQGNSA. This CDR3 comprises 12 residues. V lost 10 bases and J lost 1; bases outside the gene matches: 3. In this sample, this clonotype turned up a few times. The antigen is unknown. The chain uses TRBV7-2 and TRBJ1-2, with TRBD1 identical over 7 bases. The TCR comes from a human donor in good health (CMV status not recorded). Some clones in this sample may be carry-over from other donors' samples. Material: cultured PBMCs, obtained from culture after CMV antigen stimulation. The CDR3 loop reads CAIHRGNYGYTF. CDR3 in DNA: TGTGCCATCCACAGGGGTAACTATGGCTACACCTTC.